These 23 T cell receptor beta chains were all obtained from the same sample, sequenced in a study of T and B cells in COVID-19 patients (dated by TCRdb to 2019 to 2021). The listed sequencing device is Illumina MiSeq. Multiplex PCR with BIOMED2 TRB-A/B primer pools was used to amplify the TRB rearrangements. The raw public data were reprocessed by TCRdb itself: fastp quality trimming at Q25, MiXCR clonotype calling, in-frame beta chains only. Here each entry gathers all rows of one CDR3 protein and keeps the most common genes and DNA. The sample table contains around 7,600 distinct CDR3 sequences; only one count was recorded for around 40% of them. The biggest ten clones account for roughly 3.5% of the sample. Genomic DNA extracted from blood, in amounts of 250-500 ng, served as the starting material for amplifying TRB repertoires. Material: blood. All receptors come from a human donor who had recovered from COVID-19.

This sequence joins TRBV5-4 and TRBJ1-1; maybe TRBD1 (5 bases). V gave up 4 bases and J gave up 8 bases, with 12 bases separating them. CDR1 SGHNT and CDR2 YYREEE come from the germline V gene (reference sequence). The CDR3 has 12 amino acids. The DNA for the CDR3 is TGTGCCAGCAGCGCGGCGGGGCGGGAAGCTTTCTTT. It codes for CASSAAGREAFF.

V and J are TRBV5-6 and TRBJ2-3, with D perhaps TRBD2 (5 bases). This CDR3 contains 17 residues. CDR1 SGHDT and CDR2 YYEEEE come from the germline V gene. Trimming removed 2 bases from V and 0 bases from J, with 16 bases in between. The CDR3 nucleotides read TGTGCCAGCAGCTTATTCCAAACCGGGGTGAGCACAGATACGCAGTATTTT. Its protein is CASSLFQTGVSTDTQYF.

This chain uses TRBV11-1 with TRBJ1-1; no clear D gene. The CDR3 is 15 amino acids. Germline loops: CDR1 SGHAT, CDR2 FQDESV (reference sequence). V was clipped by 0 bases and J by 0 bases, with 8 bases between them. CDR3 sequence reads: CASSLARAMNTEAFF. The CDR3 coding sequence is TGTGCCAGCAGCTTAGCTCGAGCAATGAACACTGAAGCTTTCTTT.

This chain uses TRBV7-6 with TRBJ2-1, with 12 bases aligning to TRBD2. The germline gives CDR1 SGHVS, CDR2 FNYEAQ. Trimming at V came to 6 bases and at J to 8 bases, leaving 8 bases not matched to a gene. The CDR3 is 15 residues long. The CDR3 reads CASRLLAGGQDEQFF. The CDR3 nucleotides read TGTGCCAGCAGGTTACTAGCGGGGGGCCAGGATGAGCAGTTCTTC.

The J gene is TRBJ1-5, the V gene TRBV29-1; TRBD1 agrees at 8 bases. Germline CDR1 is SQVTM and CDR2 is ANQGSEA. J lost 6 bases, V lost 5 bases, and 12 bases had no gene match. The CDR3 sequence is 15 residues long. DNA for the CDR3: TGCAGCGTTACCGTCGGCAGGGGGCAGGGTCAGCCCCAGCATTTT. Residues: CSVTVGRGQGQPQHF.

The genes are TRBV11-3 and TRBJ2-5, with a possible D match to TRBD1 (5 bases). Trimming stripped 4 bases from V and 0 bases from J, with 9 bases between. Germline CDR1 SGHNT, CDR2 YENEEA. The CDR3 sequence is 14 residues long. The CDR3 is CASSSRQYQETQYF. For the CDR3, the DNA is TGTGCCAGCAGCTCCCGACAGTACCAAGAGACCCAGTACTTC. The full variable domain, its missing parts supplied by reference TRBV11-3 and TRBJ2-5, is EAGVVQSPRYKIIEKKQPVAFWCNPISGHNTLYWYLQNLGQGPELLIRYENEEAVDDSQLPKDRFSAERLKGVDSTLKIQPAELGDSAVYLCASSSRQYQETQYFGPGTRLLVL.

The chain recombines TRBV27 with TRBJ2-7, with D maybe TRBD2 (5 bases). CDR3 length: 11 amino acids. CDR1 is MNHEY, CDR2 SMNVEV, per germline (reference sequence). The V and J ends lost 7 bases and 5 bases respectively, with 9 bases between them. The CDR3 DNA reads as TGTGCCAGCAACTCCGGGGACGAGCAGTACTTC. Translation gives CASNSGDEQYF.

This chain joins TRBV6-2 or TRBV6-3 and TRBJ1-4; D perhaps matches TRBD1 (6 bases). Between the trimmed V and J ends, which lost 5 bases and 0 bases, there was a span of 7 bases. The CDR3 runs to 14 residues. In germline, CDR1 is MNHEY, CDR2 SVGEGT. Here the CDR3 DNA reads TGTGCCAGCAGTCGGACAGCAACTAATGAAAAACTGTTTTTT. Translation gives CASSRTATNEKLFF.

This sequence joins TRBV6-1 and TRBJ2-7, with a possible D match to TRBD2 (7 bases). CDR3 size: 11 residues. Germline V gives CDR1 MNHNS, CDR2 SASEGT. V was trimmed by 2 bases and J by 9 bases, leaving 8 bases between them. CDR3: CASSERGGQYV. Here the CDR3 DNA reads TGTGCCAGCAGTGAAAGGGGGGGGCAGTACGTC.

The genes are TRBV20-1 and TRBJ2-7; D not certain. The germline V gene has CDR1 DFQATT and CDR2 SNEGSKA (reference sequence). Trimming left V 0 bases short and J 3 bases short, with 3 bases between. This CDR3 has 11 residues. The CDR3 here is CSARDGYEQYV. DNA for the CDR3: TGCAGTGCTAGAGACGGCTACGAGCAGTACGTC.

This clonotype is labeled medium-sized (0.01 to 0.1%). The rearrangement uses TRBV11-3 and TRBJ2-7; possible D gene TRBD2, 6 bases. V shed 1 base and J shed 3 bases, with 16 bases lying between them. The CDR3 runs to 16 residues. Germline V gene lookup returns CDR1 SGHNT and CDR2 YENEEA. The CDR3 here is CASSLARSSEGYEQYF. The CDR3, as DNA: TGTGCCAGCAGCTTAGCCAGGTCATCGGAGGGCTACGAGCAGTACTTC.

The sample holds a few counts of this clonotype. The CDR3: CASSFLNEQYF. CDR3 nucleotides: TGTGCCAGTAGTTTCCTAAACGAGCAGTACTTC. The V gene is TRBV19, the J gene TRBJ2-7, with D unresolved. CDR1 is LNHDA, CDR2 SQIVND, per germline (reference sequence). CDR3 length equals 11 residues. Trimming removed 5 bases at V and 5 bases at J, with 7 bases between.

V gene TRBV7-9 combines with J gene TRBJ2-3; TRBD2 might be the D (5 bases). The germline V gene has CDR1 SEHNR and CDR2 FQNEAQ (reference sequence). CDR3 size: 11 residues. V was pared by 5 bases and J by 6 bases, with 6 bases between. The CDR3 loop reads CASSRGDTQYF. The CDR3 DNA is TGTGCCAGCAGCCGAGGGGATACGCAGTATTTT.

J is TRBJ2-1 and V is TRBV5-4; tentatively, D is TRBD2 (6 bases). V was shortened by 4 bases and J by 5 bases, with 10 bases between the two germline ends. Germline V lookup: CDR1 SGHNT, CDR2 YYREEE (reference sequence). The CDR3 consists of 13 residues. The CDR3 nucleotides are TGTGCCAGCAGCCGGGAGCTCGACAATGAGCAGTTCTTC. Encoded protein: CASSRELDNEQFF.

Judged by abundance, this clonotype is large. The V and J genes are TRBV29-1 and TRBJ2-3; D gene unclear. Trimming removed 5 bases at V and 6 bases at J, with 15 bases between. Germline V gene sequence: CDR1 SQVTM, CDR2 ANQGSEA. The CDR3 consists of 13 residues. The CDR3 protein is CSVPGNQGDTQYF. In nucleotides, the CDR3 is TGCAGCGTTCCCGGTAACCAAGGGGATACGCAGTATTTT.

This clonotype qualifies as medium-sized. The chain carries TRBV30 and TRBJ2-2; D might be TRBD1 (5 bases). This CDR3 is built from 12 residues. Germline loops: CDR1 GTSNPN, CDR2 SVGIG (reference sequence). Deletions cut 2 bases from V and 5 bases from J, with 6 bases between. The CDR3 nucleotides are TGTGCCTGGAGTAGGGGAACCGGGGAGCTGTTTTTT. It specifies CAWSRGTGELFF.

This chain connects TRBV7-6 to TRBJ2-2; the D call may be TRBD1 or TRBD2 (6 bases each). Trimming removed 4 bases at V and 3 bases at J, with 15 bases between. This CDR3 comprises 16 residues. Per germline, CDR1 SGHVS and CDR2 FNYEAQ. CDR3 coding DNA: TGTGCCAGCAGCTCCCTCGGGGGCGGGGACACCGGGGAGCTGTTTTTT. It encodes CASSSLGGGDTGELFF.

The chain couples TRBV19 to TRBJ1-2; D remains ambiguous. Trimming removed 0 bases at V and 4 bases at J, with 12 bases between. This CDR3 comprises 15 residues. Germline CDR1 is LNHDA and CDR2 is SQIVND (reference sequence). CDR3 sequence reads: CASSIDFGGAYGYTF. CDR3 nucleotides: TGTGCCAGTAGTATAGACTTTGGAGGTGCCTATGGCTACACCTTC.

This clonotype occurred a few times. The V call is TRBV5-6, the J call TRBJ1-2; 8 bases match TRBD1. With V trimmed by 4 bases and J by 3 bases, 2 bases remained unmatched. Germline CDR1 SGHDT, CDR2 YYEEEE. The CDR3 contains 13 residues. This CDR3 is CASSPGGDYGYTF. The CDR3 bases are TGTGCCAGCAGCCCAGGGGGCGACTATGGCTACACCTTC. Complete variable domain (other parts from reference TRBV5-6 and TRBJ1-2): DAGVTQSPTHLIKTRGQQVTLRCSPKSGHDTVSWYQQALGQGPQFIFQYYEEEERQRGNFPDRFSGHQFPNYSSELNVNALLLGDSALYLCASSPGGDYGYTFGSGTRLTVV.

This clonotype is medium-sized in the sample. This chain joins TRBV19 and TRBJ2-5; no definite D call. Germline CDR1 is LNHDA and CDR2 is SQIVND (reference sequence). This CDR3 is built from 13 residues. V dropped 4 bases and J dropped 5 bases, with 11 bases sitting between them. CDR3 sequence reads: CASSTMGGETQYF. CDR3 nucleotide sequence: TGTGCCAGTAGTACGATGGGTGGCGAGACCCAGTACTTC.

V and J are TRBV6-5 and TRBJ1-2, with D possibly matching TRBD1 (6 bases). Per germline, CDR1 MNHEY and CDR2 SVGAGI. Trimming removed 2 bases at V and 3 bases at J, with 13 bases between. The CDR3 loop spans 15 amino acids. The chain's CDR3 is CASSYALGGDYGYTF. As DNA, the CDR3 is TGTGCCAGCAGTTACGCGTTAGGGGGAGACTATGGCTACACCTTC.

The chain links TRBV11-1 to TRBJ2-5, with 8 bases aligning to TRBD2. CDR1 and CDR2 from the germline V gene are SGHAT and FQDESV (reference sequence). V lost 0 bases, J lost 2 bases, and 11 bases stayed unmatched. This CDR3 comprises 18 residues. The CDR3: CASSLAPTTSGGQETQYF. The CDR3 DNA reads as TGTGCCAGCAGCTTAGCCCCGACCACCAGCGGGGGTCAAGAGACCCAGTACTTC.

The V gene is TRBV11-3, the J gene TRBJ2-1; 7 bases line up with TRBD1. Losses at the gene ends were 5 bases for V and 3 bases for J; bases not matched to a gene: 4. Germline lookup yields CDR1 SGHNT and CDR2 YENEEA. This CDR3 region has 14 residues. The CDR3 DNA sequence: TGTGCCAGCAGCCCCCGGGACAGCTACAATGAGCAGTTCTTC. Amino acids: CASSPRDSYNEQFF.